These 24 T cell receptor beta chains came from one sample sequenced in a study of shared clonotypes between healthy human individuals. Produced via immunoSEQ multiplex PCR; TCRdb's table is partial and in-frame only. The repertoire holds about 1 million clones, around 75% seen once, with about 1.5% in the top ten. Source material: memory CD4+ T cells sorted from blood. As to subset: CD45RA-negative fraction. These receptors all come from a man between 18 and 29 years old in good health.

The chain couples TRBV9 to TRBJ2-4, with 9 bases fitting TRBD2. The germline CDR1 and CDR2 sequences are SGDLS and YYNGEE. The CDR3 sequence is 15 residues long. V shed 3 bases and J 2 bases; nucleotides not matched to a gene: 3. CDR3 bases: TGTGCCAGCAGCGCGGGACTAGCTCCCAAAAACATTCAGTACTTC. It encodes CASSAGLAPKNIQYF.

This clone has only a few counts. Different DNA sequences within this sample yield the same CDR3. The chain joins TRBV7-2 to TRBJ1-5; D gene unclear. Trimming cost V 5 bases and J 0 bases, with 5 bases left between them. CDR1 is SGHTA, CDR2 FQGNSA, per germline. CDR3 size: 13 residues. CDR3 amino acids: CASSPYSNQPQHF. The CDR3 bases are TGTGCCAGCAGCCCCTATAGCAATCAGCCCCAGCATTTT.

The chain combines TRBV28 with TRBJ2-7, with 9 bases matching TRBD1. V trimming: 5 bases; J trimming: 2 bases; junction bases outside the gene matches: 7. The CDR3 totals 15 residues. Germline-derived CDR1 and CDR2 are MDHEN and SYDVKM. The CDR3 reads CASSPGDRDPYEQYF. For the CDR3, the DNA is TGTGCCAGCAGTCCCGGGGACAGGGACCCCTACGAGCAGTACTTC.

J is TRBJ1-4 and V is TRBV5-4; 10 nucleotides match TRBD1. In germline, CDR1 is SGHNT, CDR2 YYREEE (reference sequence). The CDR3 sequence is 16 residues long. The junction had 6 bases not matched to a gene; V was cut back by 0 bases and J by 7 bases. The CDR3 region has the DNA TGTGCCAGCAGCTTGGCCACGGGACAGGGGAGTGAAAAACTGTTTTTT. Translated: CASSLATGQGSEKLFF.

With regard to this clone: Different DNA sequences within this sample yield the same CDR3. The chain couples TRBV6-5 to TRBJ1-1; unclear D gene. V shed 5 bases and J shed 0 bases, with 4 bases lying between them. Germline V gene data show CDR1 as MNHEY and CDR2 as SVGAGI. The CDR3 runs to 12 residues. The CDR3 protein is CASSRLNTEAFF. The CDR3 bases are TGTGCCAGCAGTCGACTGAACACTGAAGCTTTCTTT.

V usage is TRBV30 and J usage is TRBJ1-2, with TRBD1 matching over 9 bases. Unmatched junction bases numbered 13, after V lost 2 bases and J lost 0 bases. From germline, CDR1 is GTSNPN and CDR2 SVGIG (reference sequence). This CDR3 is 18 amino acids long. In nucleotides, the CDR3 is TGTGCCTGGAGTACACTCCCAGGGACAGGGATAGCTAACTATGGCTACACCTTC. Protein: CAWSTLPGTGIANYGYTF.

V is TRBV10-2 and J is TRBJ2-1, with D perhaps matching TRBD1 or TRBD2 (5 bases each). Germline assignment: CDR1 WSHSY and CDR2 SAAADI. Trimming took 0 bases from V and 11 from J, leaving 26 bases between them. The CDR3 contains 18 residues. CDR3 sequence: CASSESHGGAAISSKQFF. The CDR3 nucleotides are TGCGCCAGCAGTGAGTCCCATGGGGGAGCGGCGATTTCCTCGAAGCAGTTCTTC.

This clone has just one count. V gene TRBV5-1 combines with J gene TRBJ2-1; D is undetermined. CDR1 and CDR2 from the germline V gene are SGHRS and YFSETQ. The CDR3 sequence is 14 residues long. The V end lost 0 bases, the J end lost 8 bases, and 12 bases lay between the germline ends. The CDR3 region is CASSLAGQPDEQFF. The DNA for the CDR3 is TGCGCCAGCAGCTTGGCCGGGCAGCCTGATGAGCAGTTCTTC.

The chain combines TRBV5-1 with TRBJ2-5, with TRBD1 matching over 7 bases. Per germline, CDR1 SGHRS and CDR2 YFSETQ. V was pared by 3 bases and J by 5 bases, with 10 bases of the junction left unmatched. The CDR3 sequence is 15 residues long. The CDR3 region has the DNA TGCGCCAGCAGCTCTACAGGGGATTTTCGGGAGACCCAGTACTTC. It is translated as CASSSTGDFRETQYF.

The J gene is TRBJ2-2, the V gene TRBV6-6; D perhaps matches TRBD2 (6 bases). The CDR3 runs 14 residues. CDR1 is MNHNY and CDR2 is SVGAGI in the germline V gene (reference sequence). V lost 6 bases and J 2 bases, leaving 10 bases between the germline ends. This CDR3 is CASRRGENTGELFF. The CDR3 coding sequence is TGTGCCAGCAGGCGGGGCGAAAACACCGGGGAGCTGTTTTTT.

The table lists this clone with a few counts. The rearrangement uses TRBV30 and TRBJ1-6, with 8 positions matching TRBD1. In germline, CDR1 is GTSNPN, CDR2 SVGIG (reference sequence). The CDR3 contains 13 residues. V trimming: 3 bases; J trimming: 6 bases; junction bases outside the gene matches: 1. The CDR3 region is CAWRTGVNSPLHF. DNA for the CDR3: TGTGCCTGGAGGACAGGGGTTAATTCACCCCTCCACTTT.

With regard to this clone: The identical CDR3 is also encoded by other nucleotide sequences in the sample. The chain employs TRBV30 and TRBJ1-5; TRBD1 agrees at 9 bases. Per the germline V gene, CDR1 is GTSNPN and CDR2 is SVGIG (reference sequence). The CDR3 spans 14 residues. V was clipped by 0 bases and J by 7 bases; unmatched bases: 4. The CDR3 bases are TGTGCCTGGAGTGTGGGACAGGGAAACCAGCCCCAGCATTTT. Protein product: CAWSVGQGNQPQHF.

This clone was seen a few times. The V gene is TRBV7-9, the J gene TRBJ1-4; TRBD1 might be the D (5 bases). The ends were cut back, 1 base at V and 8 bases at J, with 14 bases in the middle. Per the germline V gene, CDR1 is SEHNR and CDR2 is FQNEAQ (reference sequence). The CDR3 has 15 amino acids. CDR3 nucleotide sequence: TGTGCCAGCAGCTTAGACGGGGGGAGAGACGAAAAACTGTTTTTT. Translation gives CASSLDGGRDEKLFF.

Only one count was recorded for this clone. Here the CDR3 reads CASSGSGGTSTDTQYF. The CDR3 region has the DNA TGTGCCAGCAGTGGGTCGGGGGGTACTAGCACAGATACGCAGTATTTT. The V call is TRBV6-1, the J call TRBJ2-3; 7 nucleotides align to TRBD2. The trim removed 4 bases at V and 0 bases at J, leaving 7 bases unmatched. This CDR3 contains 16 residues. CDR1 MNHNS and CDR2 SASEGT come from the germline V gene.

The rearrangement joins TRBV19 to TRBJ2-5; 10 bases line up with TRBD2. Losses at the gene ends were 8 bases for V and 7 bases for J; bases not matched to a gene: 16. Germline V lookup: CDR1 LNHDA, CDR2 SQIVND (reference sequence). CDR3 length: 16 residues. CDR3 DNA sequence: TGTGCCAGTTCCGTCGGTGCTAGCGGGGGCGTAGTGACCCAGTACTTC. Residues: CASSVGASGGVVTQYF.

The J gene is TRBJ1-6, the V gene TRBV19; D unresolved. Trimming took 6 bases from V and 10 from J, leaving 10 bases between them. The CDR3 has 12 amino acids. Per germline, CDR1 LNHDA and CDR2 SQIVND (reference sequence). DNA for the CDR3: TGTGCCAGTAGCAGGAACGACTCACCCCTCCACTTT. Protein sequence: CASSRNDSPLHF.

About this clone itself: The same CDR3 arises from other DNA sequences in this sample as well. The rearrangement links TRBV20-1 to TRBJ2-5; D call uncertain. V was clipped by 5 bases and J by 1 base, with 5 bases between them. The CDR3 runs to 11 residues. The germline V gene has CDR1 DFQATT and CDR2 SNEGSKA (reference sequence). The CDR3 protein is CSALGQETQYF. DNA for the CDR3: TGCAGTGCTTTGGGCCAAGAGACCCAGTACTTC.

This rearrangement joins TRBV30 to TRBJ1-2, with D possibly TRBD1 on 6 matching bases. Germline V gene sequence: CDR1 GTSNPN, CDR2 SVGIG (reference sequence). The CDR3 length is 12 residues. V was shortened by 1 base and J by 6 bases, with 9 bases between the two germline ends. CDR3 nucleotides: TGTGCCTGGAGTGCGAGACAGGATGGCTACACCTTC. Protein: CAWSARQDGYTF.

In regard to this clone: This same CDR3 is encoded by further DNA sequences in the sample. This sequence joins TRBV10-3 and TRBJ2-5, with D possibly matching TRBD2 (6 bases). Germline values: CDR1 ENHRY, CDR2 SYGVKD. V gave up 4 bases and J gave up 4 bases, with 10 bases separating them. This CDR3 is 13 amino acids long. This CDR3 reads CAISGGAGETQYF. The CDR3 DNA follows: TGTGCCATCAGTGGGGGAGCGGGAGAGACCCAGTACTTC.

J is TRBJ2-4 and V is TRBV7-2; D not resolved. The CDR3 is made up of 14 amino acids. Germline CDR1 reads SGHTA; CDR2 reads FQGNSA. V dropped 5 bases and J dropped 5 bases, with 13 bases sitting between them. Here the CDR3 DNA reads TGTGCCAGCAGCGTGGGCTCCGCCCAAAACATTCAGTACTTC. Translation: CASSVGSAQNIQYF.

The chain uses TRBV11-2 and TRBJ1-6, with D hard to call. Germline V gene data show CDR1 as SGHAT and CDR2 as FQNNGV. The CDR3 runs 12 residues. Trimming shortened V by 6 bases and J by 6 bases, and 6 bases separated the two germline ends. The CDR3 DNA reads as TGTGCCAGCAGATCCGGTAATTCACCCCTCCACTTT. Protein sequence: CASRSGNSPLHF. Filled out from reference TRBV11-2 and TRBJ1-6, the complete variable domain reads EAGVAQSPRYKIIEKRQSVAFWCNPISGHATLYWYQQILGQGPKLLIQFQNNGVVDDSQLPKDRFSAERLKGVDSTLKIQPAKLEDSAVYLCASRSGNSPLHFGNGTRLTVT.

The V call is TRBV4-1, the J call TRBJ2-3; the D is unclear. Germline values: CDR1 MGHRA, CDR2 YSYEKL. The CDR3 extends over 13 amino acids. V was shortened by 4 bases and J by 0 bases, with 5 bases between the two germline ends. The CDR3 region has the DNA TGCGCCAGCAGCCGTTACAGCACAGATACGCAGTATTTT. Protein product: CASSRYSTDTQYF.

CDR3 in DNA: TGTGCCAGCAGCTCCGATTCTCTGGGGAGGGAAAACATTCAGTACTTC. Residues: CASSSDSLGRENIQYF. This chain joins TRBV7-9 and TRBJ2-4, with 7 bases that match TRBD2. The CDR3 loop spans 16 amino acids. Looked up from germline, CDR1 is SEHNR and CDR2 is FQNEAQ (reference sequence). V was clipped by 4 bases and J by 5 bases; unmatched bases: 11.

This clone was detected only a few times. V is TRBV4-1 and J is TRBJ2-5; 14 bases are shared with TRBD2. The CDR3 is 16 amino acids. From germline, CDR1 is MGHRA and CDR2 YSYEKL. V trimming: 0 bases; J trimming: 11 bases; junction bases outside the gene matches: 8. CDR3 DNA: TGCGCCAGCAGCCAAGATCCCGGACTAGCGGGAGGTGAGCAGTACTTC. It specifies CASSQDPGLAGGEQYF.